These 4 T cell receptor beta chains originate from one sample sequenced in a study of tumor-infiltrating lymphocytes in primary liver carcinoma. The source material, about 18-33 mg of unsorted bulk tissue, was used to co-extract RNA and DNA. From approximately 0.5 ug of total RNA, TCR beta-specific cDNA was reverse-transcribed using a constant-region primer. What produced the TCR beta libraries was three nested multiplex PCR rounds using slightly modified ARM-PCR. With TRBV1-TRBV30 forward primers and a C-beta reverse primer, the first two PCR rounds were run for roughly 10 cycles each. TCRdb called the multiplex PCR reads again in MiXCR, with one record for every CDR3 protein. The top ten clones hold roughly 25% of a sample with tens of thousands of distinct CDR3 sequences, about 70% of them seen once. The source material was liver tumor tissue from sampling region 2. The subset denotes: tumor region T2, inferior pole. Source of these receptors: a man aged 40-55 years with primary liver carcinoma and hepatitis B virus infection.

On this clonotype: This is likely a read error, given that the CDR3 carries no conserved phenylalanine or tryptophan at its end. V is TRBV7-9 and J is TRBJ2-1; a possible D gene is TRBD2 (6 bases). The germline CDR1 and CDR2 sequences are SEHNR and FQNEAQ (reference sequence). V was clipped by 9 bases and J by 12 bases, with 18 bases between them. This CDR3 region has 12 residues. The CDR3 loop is CASSTTSNRQFL. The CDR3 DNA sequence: TGTGCCAGTAGCACTACTAGCAATAGGCAGTTCCTC.

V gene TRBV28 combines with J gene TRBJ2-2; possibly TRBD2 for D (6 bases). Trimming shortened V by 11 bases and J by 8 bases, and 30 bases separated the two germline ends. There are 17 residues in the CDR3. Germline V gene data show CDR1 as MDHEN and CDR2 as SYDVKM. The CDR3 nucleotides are TGTGCCGGCACCGTGTATGGTGGGGGTCTTGGGACTGGGGAGCTGTTTTTT. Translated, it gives CAGTVYGGGLGTGELFF.

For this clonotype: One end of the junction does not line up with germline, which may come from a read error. For the CDR3, the DNA is TGCGCCAGCATCCAAGACCTCTCCTATAATTCAGCCCTCCACTTT. As protein: CASIQDLSYNSALHF. The chain uses TRBV4-1 and TRBJ1-6; D unclear. Per germline, CDR1 MGHRA and CDR2 YSYEKL. This CDR3 has 15 residues.

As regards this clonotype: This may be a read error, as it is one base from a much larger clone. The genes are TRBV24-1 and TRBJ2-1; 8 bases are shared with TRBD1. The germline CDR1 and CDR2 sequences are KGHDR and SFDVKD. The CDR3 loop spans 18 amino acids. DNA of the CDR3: TGTGTCACCAGTGATAAACGGGACAGGTTTAGCTCCTACAATGAGCAGTTCTTC. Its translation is CVTSDKRDRFSSYNEQFF.